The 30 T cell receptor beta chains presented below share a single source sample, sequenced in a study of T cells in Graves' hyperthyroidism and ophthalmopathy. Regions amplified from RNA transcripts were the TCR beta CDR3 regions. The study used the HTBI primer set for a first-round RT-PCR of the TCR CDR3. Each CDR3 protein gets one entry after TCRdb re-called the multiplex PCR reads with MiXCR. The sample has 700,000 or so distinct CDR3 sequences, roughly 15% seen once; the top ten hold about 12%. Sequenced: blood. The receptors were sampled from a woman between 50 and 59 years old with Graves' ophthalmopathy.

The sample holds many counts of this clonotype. The CDR3 sequence: CASSLEATDTQYF. CDR3 coding DNA: TGTGCCAGCAGTTTAGAAGCGACAGATACGCAGTATTTT. This chain joins TRBV28 and TRBJ2-3, with D hard to call. Trimming took off 2 bases at V and 3 bases at J, with 6 bases between the two ends. The length of the CDR3 is 13 residues. Germline-derived CDR1 and CDR2 are MDHEN and SYDVKM. The variable domain in full, with the rest retrieved from reference TRBV28 and TRBJ2-3, is DVKVTQSSRYLVKRTGEKVFLECVQDMDHENMFWYRQDPGLGLRLIYFSYDVKMKEKGDIPEGYSVSREKKERFSLILESASTNQTSMYLCASSLEATDTQYFGPGTRLTVL.

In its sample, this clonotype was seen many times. The CDR3 sequence is CASSLESSGSYTGELFF. The CDR3 DNA sequence: TGCGCCAGCAGCTTGGAGTCTAGCGGGAGTTACACCGGGGAGCTGTTTTTT. The V call is TRBV5-1, the J call TRBJ2-2, with 10 positions matching TRBD2. The trim removed 0 bases at V and 3 bases at J, leaving 5 bases unmatched. Germline V lookup: CDR1 SGHRS, CDR2 YFSETQ. The CDR3 extends over 17 amino acids.

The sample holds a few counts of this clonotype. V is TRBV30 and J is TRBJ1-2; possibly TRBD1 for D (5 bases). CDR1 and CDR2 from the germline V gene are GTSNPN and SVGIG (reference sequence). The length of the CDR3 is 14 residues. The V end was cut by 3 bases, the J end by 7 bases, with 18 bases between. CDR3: CAWSTETGPSGYTF. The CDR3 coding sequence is TGTGCCTGGAGCACCGAGACGGGACCCTCTGGCTACACCTTC.

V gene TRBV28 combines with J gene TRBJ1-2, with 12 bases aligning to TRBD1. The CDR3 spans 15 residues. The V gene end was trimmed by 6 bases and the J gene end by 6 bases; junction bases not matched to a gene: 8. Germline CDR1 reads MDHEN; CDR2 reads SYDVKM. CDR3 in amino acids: CASRTPGQGADGYTF. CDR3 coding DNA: TGTGCCAGCAGAACACCGGGACAGGGGGCGGATGGCTACACCTTC.

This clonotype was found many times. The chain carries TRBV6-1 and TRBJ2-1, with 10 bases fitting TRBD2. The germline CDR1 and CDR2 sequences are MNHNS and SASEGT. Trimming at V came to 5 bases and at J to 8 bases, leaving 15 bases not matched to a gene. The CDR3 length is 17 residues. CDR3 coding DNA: TGTGCCAGCAGTTATATCGGCCTAGCGGGAGTAATCGATGAGCAGTTCTTC. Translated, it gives CASSYIGLAGVIDEQFF.

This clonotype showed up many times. In nucleotides, the CDR3 is TGTGCCATCAGTTTAACCGGGACAGTTAAAGACGAGCAGTACTTC. Its protein is CAISLTGTVKDEQYF. The chain combines TRBV10-3 with TRBJ2-7; 7 bases match TRBD1. Per the germline V gene, CDR1 is ENHRY and CDR2 is SYGVKD. The trim removed 5 bases at V and 5 bases at J, leaving 12 bases unmatched. The CDR3 spans 15 residues.

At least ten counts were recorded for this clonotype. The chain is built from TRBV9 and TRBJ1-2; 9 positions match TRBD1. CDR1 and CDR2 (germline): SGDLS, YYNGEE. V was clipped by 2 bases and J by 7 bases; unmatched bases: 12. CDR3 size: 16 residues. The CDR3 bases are TGTGCCAGCAGCGTGAGGGACAGGGAAGTAACAGGTGGCTACACCTTC. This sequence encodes CASSVRDREVTGGYTF.

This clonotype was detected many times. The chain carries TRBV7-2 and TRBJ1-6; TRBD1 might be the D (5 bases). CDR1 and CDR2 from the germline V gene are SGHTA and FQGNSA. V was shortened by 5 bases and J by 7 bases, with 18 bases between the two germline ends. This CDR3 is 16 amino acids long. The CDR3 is CASSASGRTTNSPLHF. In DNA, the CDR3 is TGTGCCAGCAGCGCCAGCGGGAGGACAACCAATTCACCCCTCCACTTT.

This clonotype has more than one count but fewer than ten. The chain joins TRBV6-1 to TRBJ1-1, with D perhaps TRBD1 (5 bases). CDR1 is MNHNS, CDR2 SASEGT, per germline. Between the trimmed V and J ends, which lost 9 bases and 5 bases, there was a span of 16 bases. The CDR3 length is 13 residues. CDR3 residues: CASFQRGRTEAFF. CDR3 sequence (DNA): TGTGCCAGTTTTCAAAGGGGAAGGACTGAAGCTTTCTTT.

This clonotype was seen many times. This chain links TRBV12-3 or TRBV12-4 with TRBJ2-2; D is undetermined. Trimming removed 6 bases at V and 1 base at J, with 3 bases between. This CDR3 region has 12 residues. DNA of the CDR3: TGTGCCAGCAGACAGAACACCGGGGAGCTGTTTTTT. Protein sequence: CASRQNTGELFF.

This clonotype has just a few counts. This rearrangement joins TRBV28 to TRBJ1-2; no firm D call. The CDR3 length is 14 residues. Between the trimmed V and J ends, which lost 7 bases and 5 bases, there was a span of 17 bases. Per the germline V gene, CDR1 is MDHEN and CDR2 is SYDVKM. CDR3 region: CASNSGSGGYGYTF. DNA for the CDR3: TGTGCCAGCAACTCCGGTTCGGGAGGATATGGCTACACCTTC.

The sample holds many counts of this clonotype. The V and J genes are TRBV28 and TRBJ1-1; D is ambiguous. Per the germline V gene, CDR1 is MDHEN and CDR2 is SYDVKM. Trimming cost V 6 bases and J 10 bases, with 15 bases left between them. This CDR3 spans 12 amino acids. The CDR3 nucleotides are TGTGCCAGCAGCAATTTTAACACCGGAGCTTTCTTT. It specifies CASSNFNTGAFF.

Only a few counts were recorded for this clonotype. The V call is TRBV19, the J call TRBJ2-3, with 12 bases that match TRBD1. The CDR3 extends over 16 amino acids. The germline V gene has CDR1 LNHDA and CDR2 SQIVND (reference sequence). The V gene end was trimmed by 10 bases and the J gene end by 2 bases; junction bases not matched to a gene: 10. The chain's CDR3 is CATTAGQGAYTDTQYF. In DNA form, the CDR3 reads TGTGCCACTACGGCGGGACAGGGGGCCTACACAGATACGCAGTATTTT.

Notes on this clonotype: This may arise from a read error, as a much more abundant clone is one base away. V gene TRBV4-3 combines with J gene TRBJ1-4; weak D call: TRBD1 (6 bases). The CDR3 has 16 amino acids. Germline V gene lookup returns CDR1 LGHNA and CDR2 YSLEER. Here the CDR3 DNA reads TGCGCCAACAGCCAAGACGTGGCAGGGGCTAATGAAAAACTGTTTTTT. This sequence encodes CANSQDVAGANEKLFF.

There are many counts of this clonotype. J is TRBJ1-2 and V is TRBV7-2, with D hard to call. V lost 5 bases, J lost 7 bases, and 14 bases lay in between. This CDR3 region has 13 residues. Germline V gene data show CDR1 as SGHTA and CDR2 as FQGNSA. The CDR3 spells CASSHDFLGGYTF. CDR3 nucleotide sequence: TGTGCCAGCAGCCATGACTTTCTTGGTGGCTACACCTTC. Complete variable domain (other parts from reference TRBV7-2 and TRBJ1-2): GAGVSQSPSNKVTEKGKDVELRCDPISGHTALYWYRQSLGQGLEFLIYFQGNSAPDKSGLPSDRFSAERTGGSVSTLTIQRTQQEDSAVYLCASSHDFLGGYTFGSGTRLTVV.

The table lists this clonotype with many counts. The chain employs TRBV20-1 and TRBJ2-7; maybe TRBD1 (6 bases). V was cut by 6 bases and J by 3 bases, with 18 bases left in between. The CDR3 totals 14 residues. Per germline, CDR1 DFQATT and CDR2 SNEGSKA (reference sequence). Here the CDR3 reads CSAAGTPYDYEQYF. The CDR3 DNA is TGCAGTGCCGCCGGGACACCGTACGACTACGAGCAGTACTTC.

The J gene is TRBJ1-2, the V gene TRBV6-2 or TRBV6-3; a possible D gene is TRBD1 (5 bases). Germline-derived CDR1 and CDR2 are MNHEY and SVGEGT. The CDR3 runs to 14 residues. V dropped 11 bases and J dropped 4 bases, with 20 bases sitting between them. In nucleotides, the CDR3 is TGTGCCCCCACGGACCCAGGGCTTGGCTATGGCTACACCTTC. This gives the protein CAPTDPGLGYGYTF.

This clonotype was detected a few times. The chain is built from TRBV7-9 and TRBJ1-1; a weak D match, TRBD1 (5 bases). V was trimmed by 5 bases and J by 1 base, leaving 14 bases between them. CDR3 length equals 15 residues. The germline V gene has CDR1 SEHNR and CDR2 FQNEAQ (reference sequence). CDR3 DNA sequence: TGTGCCAGCAGCCTCCAGGGACGGGGGAACACTGAAGCTTTCTTT. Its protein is CASSLQGRGNTEAFF.

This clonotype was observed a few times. The CDR3 DNA sequence: TGTGCCAGCAGTTTCGTTTCGGGCGATACGCAGTATTTT. Its translation: CASSFVSGDTQYF. V gene TRBV28 combines with J gene TRBJ2-3; no firm D call. The ends were cut back, 3 bases at V and 6 bases at J, with 10 bases in the middle. Germline CDR1 and CDR2: MDHEN and SYDVKM. The CDR3 sequence is 13 residues long.

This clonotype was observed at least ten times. The CDR3 is CASSLGAGVKETQYF. CDR3 bases: TGTGCCAGCAGTTTGGGAGCGGGAGTCAAAGAGACCCAGTACTTC. V usage is TRBV12-3 or TRBV12-4 and J usage is TRBJ2-5, with 8 bases matching TRBD2. The V and J ends lost 3 bases and 3 bases, in that order; junction bases with no gene match: 6. CDR3 length: 15 residues.

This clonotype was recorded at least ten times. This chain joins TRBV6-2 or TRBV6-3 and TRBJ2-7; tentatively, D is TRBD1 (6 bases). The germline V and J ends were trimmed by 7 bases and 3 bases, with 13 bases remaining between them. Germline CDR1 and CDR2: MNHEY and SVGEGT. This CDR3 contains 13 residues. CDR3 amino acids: CASTRYRDYEQYF. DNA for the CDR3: TGTGCCAGCACCCGATACAGGGACTACGAGCAGTACTTC.

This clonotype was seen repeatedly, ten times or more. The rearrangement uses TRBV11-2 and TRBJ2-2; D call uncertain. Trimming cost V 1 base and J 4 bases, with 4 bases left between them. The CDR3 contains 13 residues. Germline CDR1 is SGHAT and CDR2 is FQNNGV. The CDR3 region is CASSLVITGELFF. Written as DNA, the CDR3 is TGTGCCAGCAGCTTAGTTATCACCGGGGAGCTGTTTTTT.

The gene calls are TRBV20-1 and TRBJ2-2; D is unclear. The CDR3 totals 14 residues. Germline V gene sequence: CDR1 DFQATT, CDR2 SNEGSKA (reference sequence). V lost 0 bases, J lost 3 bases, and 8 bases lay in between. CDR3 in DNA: TGCAGTGCTAGAGATGTACAATACACCGGGGAGCTGTTTTTT. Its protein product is CSARDVQYTGELFF.

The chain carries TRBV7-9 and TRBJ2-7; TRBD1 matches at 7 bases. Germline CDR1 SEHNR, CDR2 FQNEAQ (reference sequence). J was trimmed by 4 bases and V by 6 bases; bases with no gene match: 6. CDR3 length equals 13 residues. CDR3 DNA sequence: TGTGCCAGCAGGCCCCGGACAGGATACGAGCAGTACTTC. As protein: CASRPRTGYEQYF. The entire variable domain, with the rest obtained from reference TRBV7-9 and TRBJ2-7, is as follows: DTGVSQNPRHKITKRGQNVTFRCDPISEHNRLYWYRQTLGQGPEFLTYFQNEAQLEKSRLLSDRFSAERPKGSFSTLEIQRTEQGDSAMYLCASRPRTGYEQYFGPGTRLTVT.

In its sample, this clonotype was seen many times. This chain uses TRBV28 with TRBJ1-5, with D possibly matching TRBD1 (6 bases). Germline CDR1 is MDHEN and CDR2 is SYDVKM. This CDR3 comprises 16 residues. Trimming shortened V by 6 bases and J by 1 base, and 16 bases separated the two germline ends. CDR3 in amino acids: CASRPRGAGSNQPQHF. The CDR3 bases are TGTGCCAGCAGACCTCGGGGGGCGGGGAGCAATCAGCCCCAGCATTTT. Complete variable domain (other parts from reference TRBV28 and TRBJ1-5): DVKVTQSSRYLVKRTGEKVFLECVQDMDHENMFWYRQDPGLGLRLIYFSYDVKMKEKGDIPEGYSVSREKKERFSLILESASTNQTSMYLCASRPRGAGSNQPQHFGDGTRLSIL.

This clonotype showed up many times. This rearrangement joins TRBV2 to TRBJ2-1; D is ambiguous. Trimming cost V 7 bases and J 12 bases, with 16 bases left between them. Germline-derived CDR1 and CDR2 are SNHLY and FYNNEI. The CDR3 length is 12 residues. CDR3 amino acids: CASIALSFGQFF. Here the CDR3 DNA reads TGTGCCAGCATTGCCCTCAGCTTCGGGCAGTTCTTC.

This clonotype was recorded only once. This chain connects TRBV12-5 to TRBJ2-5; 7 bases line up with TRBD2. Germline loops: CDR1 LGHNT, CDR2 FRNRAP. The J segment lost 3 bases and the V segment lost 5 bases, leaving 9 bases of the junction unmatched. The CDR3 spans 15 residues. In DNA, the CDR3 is TGTGCTAGTGGTGCGGGAGCGTGGGGGGAAGAGACCCAGTACTTC. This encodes CASGAGAWGEETQYF.

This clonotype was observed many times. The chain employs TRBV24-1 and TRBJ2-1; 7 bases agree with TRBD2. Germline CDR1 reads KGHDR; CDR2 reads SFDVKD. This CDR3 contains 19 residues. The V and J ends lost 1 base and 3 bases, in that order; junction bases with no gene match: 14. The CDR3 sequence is CATSDLNSFSKRGYNEQFF. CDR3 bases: TGTGCCACCAGTGATTTAAACAGTTTTTCGAAGCGGGGCTACAATGAGCAGTTCTTC.

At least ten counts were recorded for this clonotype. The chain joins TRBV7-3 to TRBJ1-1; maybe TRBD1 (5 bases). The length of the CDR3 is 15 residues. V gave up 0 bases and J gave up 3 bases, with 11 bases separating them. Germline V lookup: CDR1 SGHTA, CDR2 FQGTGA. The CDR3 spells CASSLTPRGDTEAFF. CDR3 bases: TGTGCCAGCAGCTTAACGCCTCGAGGGGACACTGAAGCTTTCTTT.

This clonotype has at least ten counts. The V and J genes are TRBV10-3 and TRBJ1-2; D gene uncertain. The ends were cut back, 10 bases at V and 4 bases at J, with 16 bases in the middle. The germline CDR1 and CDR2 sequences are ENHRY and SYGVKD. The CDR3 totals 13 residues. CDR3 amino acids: CATLDQGGYGYTF. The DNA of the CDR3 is TGTGCCACCTTGGACCAAGGAGGCTATGGCTACACCTTC.